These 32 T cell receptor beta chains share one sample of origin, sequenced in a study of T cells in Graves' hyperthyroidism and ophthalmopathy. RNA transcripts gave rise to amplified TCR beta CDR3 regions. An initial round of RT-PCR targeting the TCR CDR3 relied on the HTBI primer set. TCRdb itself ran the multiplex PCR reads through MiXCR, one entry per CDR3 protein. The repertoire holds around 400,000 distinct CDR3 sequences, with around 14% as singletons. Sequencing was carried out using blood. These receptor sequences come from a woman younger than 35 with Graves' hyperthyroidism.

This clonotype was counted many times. CDR3 DNA: TGTGCCAGCAGCCTACAATACGCGATGGGAGAGACCCAGTACTTC. Its translation is CASSLQYAMGETQYF. V gene TRBV11-2 combines with J gene TRBJ2-5; no definite D call. Germline-derived CDR1 and CDR2 are SGHAT and FQNNGV. Trimming took off 5 bases at V and 4 bases at J, with 17 bases between the two ends. This CDR3 is built from 15 residues. The entire variable domain, with the rest obtained from reference TRBV11-2 and TRBJ2-5, is as follows: EAGVAQSPRYKIIEKRQSVAFWCNPISGHATLYWYQQILGQGPKLLIQFQNNGVVDDSQLPKDRFSAERLKGVDSTLKIQPAKLEDSAVYLCASSLQYAMGETQYFGPGTRLLVL.

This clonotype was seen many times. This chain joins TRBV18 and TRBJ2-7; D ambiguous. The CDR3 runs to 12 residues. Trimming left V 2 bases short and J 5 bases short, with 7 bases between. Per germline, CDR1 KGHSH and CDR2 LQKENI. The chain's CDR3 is CASSPGPNEQYF. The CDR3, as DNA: TGTGCCAGCTCACCAGGCCCGAACGAGCAGTACTTC.

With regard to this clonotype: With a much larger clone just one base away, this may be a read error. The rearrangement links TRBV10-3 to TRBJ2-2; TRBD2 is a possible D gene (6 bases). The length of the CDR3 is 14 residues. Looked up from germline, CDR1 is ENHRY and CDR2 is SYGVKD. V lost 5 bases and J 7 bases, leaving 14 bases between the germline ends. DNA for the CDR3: TGTGCCATCAGTTTGGGATGGAGGGACGGGGAGCTGTTTTTT. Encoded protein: CAISLGWRDGELFF.

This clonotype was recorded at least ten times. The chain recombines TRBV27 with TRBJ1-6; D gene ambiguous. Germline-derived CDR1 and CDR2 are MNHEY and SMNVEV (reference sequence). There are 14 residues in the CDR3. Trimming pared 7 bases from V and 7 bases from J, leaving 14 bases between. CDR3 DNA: TGTGCCAGCAAGCGTAGGGCGGGAAATTCACCCCTCCACTTT. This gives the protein CASKRRAGNSPLHF.

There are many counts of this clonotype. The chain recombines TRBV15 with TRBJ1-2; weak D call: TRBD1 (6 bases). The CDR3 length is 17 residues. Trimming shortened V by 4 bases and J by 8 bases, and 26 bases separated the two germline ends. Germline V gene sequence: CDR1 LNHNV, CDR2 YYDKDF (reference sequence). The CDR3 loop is CATSTGRTAAEWQGYTF. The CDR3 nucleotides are TGTGCCACCAGCACCGGTAGGACAGCCGCAGAATGGCAGGGCTACACCTTC.

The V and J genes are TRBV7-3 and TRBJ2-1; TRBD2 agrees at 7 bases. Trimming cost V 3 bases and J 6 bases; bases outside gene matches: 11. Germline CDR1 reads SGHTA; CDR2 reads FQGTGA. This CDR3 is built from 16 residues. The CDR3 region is CASSFWEGGKGNEQFF. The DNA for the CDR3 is TGTGCCAGCAGCTTTTGGGAGGGAGGGAAGGGCAATGAGCAGTTCTTC.

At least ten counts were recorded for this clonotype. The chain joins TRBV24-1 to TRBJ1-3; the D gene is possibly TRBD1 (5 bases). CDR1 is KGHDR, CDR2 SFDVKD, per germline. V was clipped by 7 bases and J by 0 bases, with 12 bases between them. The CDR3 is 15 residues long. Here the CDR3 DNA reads TGTGCCACCAGCCCAGGGCATAGCTCTGGAAACACCATATATTTT. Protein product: CATSPGHSSGNTIYF.

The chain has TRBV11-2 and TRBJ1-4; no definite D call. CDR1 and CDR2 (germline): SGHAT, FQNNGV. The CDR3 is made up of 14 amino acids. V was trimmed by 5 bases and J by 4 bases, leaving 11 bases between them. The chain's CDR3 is CASSADGINEKLFF. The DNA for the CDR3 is TGTGCCAGCAGCGCGGACGGAATTAATGAAAAACTGTTTTTT.

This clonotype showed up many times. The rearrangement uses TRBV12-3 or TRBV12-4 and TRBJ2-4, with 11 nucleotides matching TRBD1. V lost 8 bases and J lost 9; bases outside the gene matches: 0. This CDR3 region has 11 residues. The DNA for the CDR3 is TGTGCCAGCGGGACAGGGGGCATTCAGTACTTC. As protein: CASGTGGIQYF.

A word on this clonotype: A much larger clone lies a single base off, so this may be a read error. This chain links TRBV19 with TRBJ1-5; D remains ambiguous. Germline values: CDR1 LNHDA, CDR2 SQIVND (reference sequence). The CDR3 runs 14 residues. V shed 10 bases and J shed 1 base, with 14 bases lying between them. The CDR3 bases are TGTGCCATTTCCCCCTCCTCCAGCAATCAGCCCCAGCATTTT. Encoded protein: CAISPSSSNQPQHF.

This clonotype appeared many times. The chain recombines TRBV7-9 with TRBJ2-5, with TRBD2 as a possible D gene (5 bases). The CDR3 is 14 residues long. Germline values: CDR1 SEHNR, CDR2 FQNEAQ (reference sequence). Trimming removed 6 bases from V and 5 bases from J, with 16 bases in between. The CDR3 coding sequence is TGTGCCAGCAGTCATATCGGGGAGTGGGAGACCCAGTACTTC. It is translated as CASSHIGEWETQYF.

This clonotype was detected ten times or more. DNA for the CDR3: TGTGCCAGCACTACCCCGGGCCGAACTGAAGCTTTCTTT. It is translated as CASTTPGRTEAFF. The V call is TRBV6-1, the J call TRBJ1-1; D remains unclear. Per germline, CDR1 MNHNS and CDR2 SASEGT. CDR3 length equals 13 residues. The V end lost 7 bases, the J end lost 5 bases, and 14 bases lay between the germline ends.

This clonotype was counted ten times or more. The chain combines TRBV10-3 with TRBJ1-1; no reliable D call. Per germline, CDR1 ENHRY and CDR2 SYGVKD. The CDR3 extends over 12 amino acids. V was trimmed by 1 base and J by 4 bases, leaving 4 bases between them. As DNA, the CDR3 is TGTGCCATCAGTGAGTACCTCACTGAAGCTTTCTTT. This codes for CAISEYLTEAFF.

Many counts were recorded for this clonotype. The CDR3 nucleotides are TGTGCCAGCAGCCGAAGGACAGGGGAGGGCTACACCTTC. The encoded protein is CASSRRTGEGYTF. This chain links TRBV7-8 with TRBJ1-2; TRBD1 matches 9 bases. V shed 5 bases, J shed 8 bases, and the junction held 6 bases outside the gene matches. The CDR3 has 13 residues. Germline CDR1 is SGHVS and CDR2 is FQNEAQ.

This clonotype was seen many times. CDR3: CSATDRVISYRHDGAFF. DNA of the CDR3: TGCAGTGCTACTGACAGGGTGATATCATATCGTCATGATGGAGCTTTCTTT. The rearrangement joins TRBV20-1 to TRBJ1-1; 7 nucleotides agree with TRBD1. The germline V gene encodes CDR1 DFQATT and CDR2 SNEGSKA (reference sequence). This CDR3 contains 17 residues. The V segment lost 4 bases and the J segment 10 bases; nucleotides outside the gene matches: 24.

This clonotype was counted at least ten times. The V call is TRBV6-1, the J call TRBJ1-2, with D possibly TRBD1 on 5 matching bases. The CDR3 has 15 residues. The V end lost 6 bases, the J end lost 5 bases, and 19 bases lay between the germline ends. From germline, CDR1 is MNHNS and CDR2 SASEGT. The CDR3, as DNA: TGTGCCAGCAGGAACCGGGACCCCCGTAGATATGGCTACACCTTC. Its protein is CASRNRDPRRYGYTF.

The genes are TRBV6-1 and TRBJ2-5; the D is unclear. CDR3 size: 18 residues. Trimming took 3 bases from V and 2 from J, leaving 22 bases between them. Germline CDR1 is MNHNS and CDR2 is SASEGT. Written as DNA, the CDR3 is TGTGCCAGCAGTGAGAAGTGGGCAGGCGACTTTATACAAGAGACCCAGTACTTC. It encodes CASSEKWAGDFIQETQYF.

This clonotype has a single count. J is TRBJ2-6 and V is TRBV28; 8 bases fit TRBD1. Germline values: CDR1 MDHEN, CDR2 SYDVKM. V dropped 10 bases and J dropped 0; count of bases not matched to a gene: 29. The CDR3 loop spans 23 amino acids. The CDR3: CAISPLGQGEPTTVSSGANVLTF. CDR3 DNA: TGTGCCATCAGCCCCCTCGGACAGGGAGAGCCTACTACCGTTAGCTCTGGGGCCAACGTCCTGACTTTC.

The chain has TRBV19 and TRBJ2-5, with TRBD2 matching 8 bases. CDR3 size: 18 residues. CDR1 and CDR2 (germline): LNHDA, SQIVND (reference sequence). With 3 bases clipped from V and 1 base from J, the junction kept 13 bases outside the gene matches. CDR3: CASSMGSGGRGGQETQYF. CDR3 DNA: TGTGCCAGTAGTATGGGAAGCGGGGGCCGGGGTGGCCAAGAGACCCAGTACTTC.

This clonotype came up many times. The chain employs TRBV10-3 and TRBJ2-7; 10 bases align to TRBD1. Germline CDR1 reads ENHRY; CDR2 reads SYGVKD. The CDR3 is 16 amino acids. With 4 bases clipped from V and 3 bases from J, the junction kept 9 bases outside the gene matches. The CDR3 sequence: CAISGSGQGYLYEQYF. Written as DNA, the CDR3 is TGTGCCATCAGTGGTTCGGGACAGGGGTATCTCTACGAGCAGTACTTC.

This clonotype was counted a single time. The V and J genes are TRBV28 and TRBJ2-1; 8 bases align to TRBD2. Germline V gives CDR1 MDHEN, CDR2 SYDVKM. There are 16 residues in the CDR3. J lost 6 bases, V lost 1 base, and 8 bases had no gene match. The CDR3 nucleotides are TGTGCCAGCAGTTTATTCGGGGGGGCCTTCTTCAATGAGCAGTTCTTC. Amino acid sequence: CASSLFGGAFFNEQFF.

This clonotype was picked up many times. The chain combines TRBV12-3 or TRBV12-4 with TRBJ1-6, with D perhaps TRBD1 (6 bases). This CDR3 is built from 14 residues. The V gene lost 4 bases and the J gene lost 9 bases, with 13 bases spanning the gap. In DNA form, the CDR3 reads TGTGCCAGCAGTTCACAGGGTGAGAGTTCACCCCTCCACTTT. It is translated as CASSSQGESSPLHF.

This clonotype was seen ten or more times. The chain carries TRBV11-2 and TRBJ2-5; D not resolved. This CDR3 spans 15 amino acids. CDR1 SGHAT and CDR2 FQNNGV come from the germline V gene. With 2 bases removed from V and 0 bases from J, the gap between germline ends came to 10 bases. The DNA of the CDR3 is TGTGCCAGCAGCTTATTCACAGCGTACCAAGAGACCCAGTACTTC. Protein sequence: CASSLFTAYQETQYF.

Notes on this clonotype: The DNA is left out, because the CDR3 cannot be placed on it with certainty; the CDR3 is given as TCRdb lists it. The CDR3 sequence: CASSLGPSYEQYFGPDTGELFF. The rearrangement joins TRBV12-3 or TRBV12-4 to TRBJ2-2. The CDR3 extends over 22 residues, inclusive of both ends.

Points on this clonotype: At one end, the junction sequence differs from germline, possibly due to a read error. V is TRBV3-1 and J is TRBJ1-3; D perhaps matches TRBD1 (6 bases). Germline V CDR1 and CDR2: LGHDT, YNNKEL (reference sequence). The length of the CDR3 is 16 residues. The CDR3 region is CASSRTRGASGNTIHF. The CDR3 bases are TGTGCCAGCAGCCGGACGAGGGGGGCTTCTGGAAACACCATACATTTT.

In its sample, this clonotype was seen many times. The CDR3 here is CSATLDSLPTDTQYF. CDR3 bases: TGCAGTGCTACCCTAGACAGCCTACCCACAGATACGCAGTATTTT. The J gene is TRBJ2-3, the V gene TRBV20-1; possible D gene TRBD1, 5 bases. The CDR3 is 15 amino acids. V was pared by 4 bases and J by 2 bases, with 16 bases between. Germline V gene data show CDR1 as DFQATT and CDR2 as SNEGSKA (reference sequence).

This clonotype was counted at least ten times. CDR3 sequence (DNA): TGTGCCAGCACCTACCGGGACAGGGGGCACAATGAGCAGTTCTTC. Its translation: CASTYRDRGHNEQFF. The chain joins TRBV13 to TRBJ2-1; 12 nucleotides agree with TRBD1. V shed 7 bases and J 5 bases; nucleotides not matched to a gene: 6. In germline, CDR1 is PRHDT, CDR2 FYEKMQ (reference sequence). This CDR3 region has 15 residues. Supplemented by reference TRBV13 and TRBJ2-1, the full variable domain reads AAGVIQSPRHLIKEKRETATLKCYPIPRHDTVYWYQQGPGQDPQFLISFYEKMQSDKGSIPDRFSAQQFSDYHSELNMSSLELGDSALYFCASTYRDRGHNEQFFGPGTRLTVL.

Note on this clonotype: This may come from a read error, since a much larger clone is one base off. Written as DNA, the CDR3 is TGTGCCAGCAGTTTACAACCCTTTAGCACAGGTACGCAGTATTTT. Translation: CASSLQPFSTGTQYF. The genes are TRBV27 and TRBJ2-3; tentative D call: TRBD1 (5 bases). The CDR3 has 15 residues. Germline V gives CDR1 MNHEY, CDR2 SMNVEV (reference sequence).

The chain's CDR3 is CASSLTPQGLSSTDTQYF. CDR3 nucleotides: TGTGCCAGCAGCTTAACGCCCCAGGGACTCTCTAGCACAGATACGCAGTATTTT. The chain employs TRBV7-3 and TRBJ2-3; possibly TRBD2 for D (6 bases). The CDR3 has 18 residues. Between the trimmed V and J ends, which lost 0 bases and 0 bases, there was a span of 16 bases. Germline V gene lookup returns CDR1 SGHTA and CDR2 FQGTGA.

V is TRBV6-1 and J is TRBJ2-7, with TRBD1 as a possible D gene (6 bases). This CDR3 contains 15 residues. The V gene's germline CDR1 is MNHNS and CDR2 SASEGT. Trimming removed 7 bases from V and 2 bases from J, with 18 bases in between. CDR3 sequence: CASIALNRAPYEQYF. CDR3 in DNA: TGTGCCAGCATTGCCCTAAACAGGGCCCCCTACGAGCAGTACTTC.

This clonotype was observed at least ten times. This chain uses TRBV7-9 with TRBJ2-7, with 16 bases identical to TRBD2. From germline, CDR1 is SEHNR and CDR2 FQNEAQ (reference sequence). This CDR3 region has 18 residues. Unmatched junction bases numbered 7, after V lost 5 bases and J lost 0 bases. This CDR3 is CASSQGLAGGPNSYEQYF. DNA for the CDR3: TGTGCCAGCAGCCAGGGACTAGCGGGAGGGCCCAACTCCTACGAGCAGTACTTC.

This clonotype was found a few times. The CDR3 coding sequence is TGTGCCAGCAGCACCCGGGGAGGACGCTATGGCTACACCTTC. Its translation is CASSTRGGRYGYTF. V usage is TRBV7-8 and J usage is TRBJ1-2; D not resolved. Germline-derived CDR1 and CDR2 are SGHVS and FQNEAQ. The length of the CDR3 is 14 residues. V lost 5 bases and J 4 bases, leaving 14 bases between the germline ends.